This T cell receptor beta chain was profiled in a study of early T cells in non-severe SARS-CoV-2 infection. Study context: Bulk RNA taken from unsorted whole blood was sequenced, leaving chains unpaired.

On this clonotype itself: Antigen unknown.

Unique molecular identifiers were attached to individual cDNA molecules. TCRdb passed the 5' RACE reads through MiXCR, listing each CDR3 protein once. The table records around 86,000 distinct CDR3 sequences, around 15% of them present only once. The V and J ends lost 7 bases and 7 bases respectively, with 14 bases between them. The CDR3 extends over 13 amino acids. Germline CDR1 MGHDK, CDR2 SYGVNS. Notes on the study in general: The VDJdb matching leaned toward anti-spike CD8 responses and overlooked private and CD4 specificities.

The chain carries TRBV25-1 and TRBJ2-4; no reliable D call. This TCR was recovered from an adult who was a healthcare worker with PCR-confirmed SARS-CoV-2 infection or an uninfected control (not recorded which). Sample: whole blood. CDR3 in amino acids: CASTGVERNIQYF. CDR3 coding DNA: TGTGCCAGCACTGGAGTTGAGAGGAACATTCAGTACTTC.